This T cell receptor beta chain was captured by sequencing in a study of breast tumors, draining lymph nodes, adjacent tissues. TCRdb reprocessed the multiplex PCR reads via MiXCR and lists one record per CDR3 protein. Of under 85,000 distinct CDR3 sequences listed, around 20% are singletons. Study-wide points: The lymph node origin of tumor T cells was framed as consistent with a hypothesis, not demonstrated. Data fit most tumor T cells coming from lymph node, expanding in tumor. Compared with lymph nodes, tumors were less diverse; compared with nontumor tissue, more.

This clonotype was picked up a small number of times. Its antigen is as yet unknown. Breast cancer patients provided tissue from their axillary draining lymph nodes. This TCR was recovered from a female donor with breast cancer. Some clones in this sample may be carry-over from other donors' samples. The sequencing input was axillary lymph node tissue.

Written as DNA, the CDR3 is TGTGCCAGCAGTATACAGGGAATTAACTATGGCTACACCTTC. Its protein product is CASSIQGINYGYTF. The chain recombines TRBV27 with TRBJ1-2; TRBD1 might be the D (6 bases). Between the trimmed V and J ends, which lost 5 bases and 1 base, there was a span of 11 bases. CDR1 and CDR2 (germline): MNHEY, SMNVEV (reference sequence). The CDR3 runs 14 residues.